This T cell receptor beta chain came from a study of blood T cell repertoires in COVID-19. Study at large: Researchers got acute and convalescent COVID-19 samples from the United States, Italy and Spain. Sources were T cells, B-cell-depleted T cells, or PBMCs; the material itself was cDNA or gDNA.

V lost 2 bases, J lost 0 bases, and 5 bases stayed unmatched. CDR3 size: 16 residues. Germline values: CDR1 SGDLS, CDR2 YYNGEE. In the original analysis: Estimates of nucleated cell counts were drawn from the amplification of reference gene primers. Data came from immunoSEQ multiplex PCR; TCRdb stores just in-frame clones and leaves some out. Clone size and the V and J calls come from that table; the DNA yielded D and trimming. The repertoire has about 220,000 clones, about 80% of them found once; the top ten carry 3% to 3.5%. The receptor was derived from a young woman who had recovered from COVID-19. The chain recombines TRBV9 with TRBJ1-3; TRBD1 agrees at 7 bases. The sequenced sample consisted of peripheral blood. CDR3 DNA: TGTGCCAGCAGCGTGGGGAAGGGGGCCTCTGGAAACACCATATATTTT. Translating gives CASSVGKGASGNTIYF.